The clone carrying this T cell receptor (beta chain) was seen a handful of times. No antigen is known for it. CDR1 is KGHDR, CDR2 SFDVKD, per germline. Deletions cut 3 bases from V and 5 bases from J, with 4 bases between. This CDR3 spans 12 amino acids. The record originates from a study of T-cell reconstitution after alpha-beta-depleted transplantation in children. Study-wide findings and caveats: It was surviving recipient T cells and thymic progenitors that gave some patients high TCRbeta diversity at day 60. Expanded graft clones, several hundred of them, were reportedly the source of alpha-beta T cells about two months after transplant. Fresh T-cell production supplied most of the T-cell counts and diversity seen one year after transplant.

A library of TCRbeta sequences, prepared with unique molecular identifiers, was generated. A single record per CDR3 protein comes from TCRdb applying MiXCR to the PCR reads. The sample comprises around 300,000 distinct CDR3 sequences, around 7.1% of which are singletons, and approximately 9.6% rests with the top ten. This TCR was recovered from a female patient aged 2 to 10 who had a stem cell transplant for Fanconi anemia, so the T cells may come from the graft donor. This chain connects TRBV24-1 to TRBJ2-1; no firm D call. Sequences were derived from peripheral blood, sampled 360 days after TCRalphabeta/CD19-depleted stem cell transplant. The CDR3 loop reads CATSDLNNEQFF. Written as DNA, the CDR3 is TGTGCCACCAGTGATCTGAACAATGAGCAGTTCTTC.